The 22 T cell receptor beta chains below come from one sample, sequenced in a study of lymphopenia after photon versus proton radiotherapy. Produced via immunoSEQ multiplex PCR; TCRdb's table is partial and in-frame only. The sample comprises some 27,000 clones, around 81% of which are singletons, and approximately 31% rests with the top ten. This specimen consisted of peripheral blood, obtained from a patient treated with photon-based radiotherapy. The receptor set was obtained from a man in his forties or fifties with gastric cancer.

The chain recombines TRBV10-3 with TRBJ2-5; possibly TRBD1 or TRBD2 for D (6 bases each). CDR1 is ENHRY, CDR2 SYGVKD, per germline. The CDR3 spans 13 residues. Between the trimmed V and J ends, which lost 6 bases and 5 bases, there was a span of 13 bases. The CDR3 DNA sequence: TGTGCCATCAGCCGGGGGCAGGGGGAGACCCAGTACTTC. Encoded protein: CAISRGQGETQYF.

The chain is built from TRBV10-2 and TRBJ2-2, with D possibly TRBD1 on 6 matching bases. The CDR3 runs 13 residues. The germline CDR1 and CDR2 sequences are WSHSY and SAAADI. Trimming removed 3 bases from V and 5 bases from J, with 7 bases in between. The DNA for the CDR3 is TGCGCCAGCAGTGAAACAGGGACCGGGGAGCTGTTTTTT. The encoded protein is CASSETGTGELFF.

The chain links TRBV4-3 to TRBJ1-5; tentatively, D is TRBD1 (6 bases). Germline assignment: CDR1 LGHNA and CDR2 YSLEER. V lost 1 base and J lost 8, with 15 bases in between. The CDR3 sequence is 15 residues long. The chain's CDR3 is CASSQGGGGGEPQHF. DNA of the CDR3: TGCGCCAGCAGCCAAGGAGGAGGGGGAGGGGAGCCCCAGCATTTT.

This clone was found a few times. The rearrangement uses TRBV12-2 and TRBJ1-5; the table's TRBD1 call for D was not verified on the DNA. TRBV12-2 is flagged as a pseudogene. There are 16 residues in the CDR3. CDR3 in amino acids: CASVKKDSHSNQPQHF. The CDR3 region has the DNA TGTGCAAGCGTCAAGAAGGACAGCCACAGCAATCAGCCCCAGCATTTT.

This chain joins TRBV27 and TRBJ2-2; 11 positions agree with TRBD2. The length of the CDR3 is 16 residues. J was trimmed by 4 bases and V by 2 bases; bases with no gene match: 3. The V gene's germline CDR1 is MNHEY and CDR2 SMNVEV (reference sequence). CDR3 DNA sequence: TGTGCCAGCAGTTTACTAGCGGGGGGTTCCACCGGGGAGCTGTTTTTT. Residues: CASSLLAGGSTGELFF.

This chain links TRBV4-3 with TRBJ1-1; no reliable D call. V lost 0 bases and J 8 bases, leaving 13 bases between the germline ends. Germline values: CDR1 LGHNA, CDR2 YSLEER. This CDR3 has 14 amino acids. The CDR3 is CASSQDFGGSEAFF. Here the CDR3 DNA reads TGCGCCAGCAGCCAAGATTTCGGTGGGTCGGAAGCTTTCTTT.

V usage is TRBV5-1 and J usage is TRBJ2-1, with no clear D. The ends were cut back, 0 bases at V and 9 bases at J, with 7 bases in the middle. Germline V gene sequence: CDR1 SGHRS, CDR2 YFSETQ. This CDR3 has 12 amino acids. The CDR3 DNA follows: TGCGCCAGCAGCTTGGTCGGGTTTGAGCAGTTCTTC. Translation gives CASSLVGFEQFF.

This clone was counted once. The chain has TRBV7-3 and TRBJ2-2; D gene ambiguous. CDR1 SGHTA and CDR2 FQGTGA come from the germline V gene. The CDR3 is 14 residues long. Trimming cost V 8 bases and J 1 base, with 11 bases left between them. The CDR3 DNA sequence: TGTGCCAGCGGCCGCCAAAAGAACACCGGGGAGCTGTTTTTT. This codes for CASGRQKNTGELFF.

This CDR3 reads CASSGGTPSEDTQYF. The CDR3 DNA sequence: TGTGCCAGCAGTGGGGGGACCCCTAGTGAAGATACGCAGTATTTT. The chain joins TRBV2 to TRBJ2-3; D assignment may be TRBD1 or TRBD2 (5 bases each). Between the trimmed V and J ends, which lost 4 bases and 5 bases, there was a span of 16 bases. The CDR3 length is 15 residues. Per the germline V gene, CDR1 is SNHLY and CDR2 is FYNNEI.

The CDR3 DNA follows: TGTGCCAGCAGCGTAGGGGACCATGGCTACACCTTC. Protein product: CASSVGDHGYTF. The V call is TRBV9, the J call TRBJ1-2; possibly TRBD1 for D (5 bases). Trimming left V 0 bases short and J 6 bases short, with 6 bases between. Germline V gives CDR1 SGDLS, CDR2 YYNGEE. This CDR3 contains 12 residues.

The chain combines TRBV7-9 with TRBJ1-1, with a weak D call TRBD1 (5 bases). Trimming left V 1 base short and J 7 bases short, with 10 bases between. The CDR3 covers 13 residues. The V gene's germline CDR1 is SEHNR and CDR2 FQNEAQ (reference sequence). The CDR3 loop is CASSLDRTSEAFF. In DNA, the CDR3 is TGTGCCAGCAGCTTAGACCGGACAAGTGAAGCTTTCTTT.

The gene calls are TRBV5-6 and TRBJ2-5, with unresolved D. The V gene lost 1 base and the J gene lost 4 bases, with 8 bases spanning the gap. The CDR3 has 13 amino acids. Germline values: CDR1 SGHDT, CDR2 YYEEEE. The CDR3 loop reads CASSLTLSETQYF. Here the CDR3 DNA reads TGTGCCAGCAGCTTGACTCTGTCAGAGACCCAGTACTTC. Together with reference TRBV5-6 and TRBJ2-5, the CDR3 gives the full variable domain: DAGVTQSPTHLIKTRGQQVTLRCSPKSGHDTVSWYQQALGQGPQFIFQYYEEEERQRGNFPDRFSGHQFPNYSSELNVNALLLGDSALYLCASSLTLSETQYFGPGTRLLVL.

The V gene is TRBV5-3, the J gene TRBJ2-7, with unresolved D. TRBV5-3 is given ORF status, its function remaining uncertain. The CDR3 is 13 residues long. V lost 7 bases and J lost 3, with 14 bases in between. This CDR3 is CARSPSPVYEQYV. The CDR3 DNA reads TGTGCCAGATCACCGTCCCCGGTCTACGAGCAGTACGTC.

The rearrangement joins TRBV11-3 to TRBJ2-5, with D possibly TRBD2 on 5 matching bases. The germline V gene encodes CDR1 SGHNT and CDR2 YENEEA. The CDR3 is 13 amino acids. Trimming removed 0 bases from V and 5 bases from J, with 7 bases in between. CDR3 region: CASSLDRGETQYF. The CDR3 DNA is TGTGCCAGCAGCTTAGATCGAGGGGAGACCCAGTACTTC.

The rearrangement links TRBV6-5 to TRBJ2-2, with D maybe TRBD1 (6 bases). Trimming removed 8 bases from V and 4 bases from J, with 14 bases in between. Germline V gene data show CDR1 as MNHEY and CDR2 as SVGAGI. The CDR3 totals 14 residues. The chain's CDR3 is CASLDSQGTGELFF. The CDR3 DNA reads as TGTGCCAGCCTGGACAGCCAGGGCACCGGGGAGCTGTTTTTT.

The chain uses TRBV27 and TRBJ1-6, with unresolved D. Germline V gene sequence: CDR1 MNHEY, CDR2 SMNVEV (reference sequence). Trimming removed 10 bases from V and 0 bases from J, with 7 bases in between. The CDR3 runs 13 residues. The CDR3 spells CAKQSSYNSPLHF. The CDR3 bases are TGTGCCAAACAGAGCTCCTATAATTCACCCCTCCACTTT.

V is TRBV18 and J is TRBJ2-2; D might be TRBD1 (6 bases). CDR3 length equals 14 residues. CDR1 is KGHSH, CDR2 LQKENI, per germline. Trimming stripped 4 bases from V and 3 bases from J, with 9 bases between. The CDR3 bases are TGTGCCAGCTCACGGGACACCGACACCGGGGAGCTGTTTTTT. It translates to CASSRDTDTGELFF.

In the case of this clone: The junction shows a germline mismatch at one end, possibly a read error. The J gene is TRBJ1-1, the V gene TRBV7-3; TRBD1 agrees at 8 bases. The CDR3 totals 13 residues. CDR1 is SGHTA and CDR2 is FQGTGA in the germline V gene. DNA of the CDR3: TGTGCCAGCAGCTCCACGACAGGGGAGGGACTTATCTTT. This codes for CASSSTTGEGLIF.

The CDR3 DNA reads as TGTGCCAGCAGCCTGGGCCTGGGTGAAGCTTTCTTT. Translated: CASSLGLGEAFF. The chain is built from TRBV11-2 and TRBJ1-1, with D hard to call. V was clipped by 5 bases and J by 7 bases, with 11 bases between them. The CDR3 has 12 residues. Germline lookup yields CDR1 SGHAT and CDR2 FQNNGV.

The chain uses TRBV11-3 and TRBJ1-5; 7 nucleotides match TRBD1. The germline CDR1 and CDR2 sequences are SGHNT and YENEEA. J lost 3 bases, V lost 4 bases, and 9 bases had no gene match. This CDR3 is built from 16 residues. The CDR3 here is CASSWNDRENNQPQHF. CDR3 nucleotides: TGTGCCAGCAGCTGGAATGACAGGGAGAACAATCAGCCCCAGCATTTT.

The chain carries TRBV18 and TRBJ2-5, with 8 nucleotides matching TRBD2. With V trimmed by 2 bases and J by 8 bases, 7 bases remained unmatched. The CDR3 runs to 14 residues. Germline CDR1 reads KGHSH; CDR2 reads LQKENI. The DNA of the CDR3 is TGTGCCAGCTCACCAGGCGGGGGGTCCGATACCCAGTACTTC. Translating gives CASSPGGGSDTQYF.

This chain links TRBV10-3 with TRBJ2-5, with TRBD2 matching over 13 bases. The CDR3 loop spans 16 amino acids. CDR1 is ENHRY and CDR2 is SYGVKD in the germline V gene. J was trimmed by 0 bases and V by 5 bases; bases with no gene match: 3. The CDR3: CAISRTSGGHQETQYF. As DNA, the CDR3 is TGTGCCATCAGTAGGACTAGCGGGGGACACCAAGAGACCCAGTACTTC.